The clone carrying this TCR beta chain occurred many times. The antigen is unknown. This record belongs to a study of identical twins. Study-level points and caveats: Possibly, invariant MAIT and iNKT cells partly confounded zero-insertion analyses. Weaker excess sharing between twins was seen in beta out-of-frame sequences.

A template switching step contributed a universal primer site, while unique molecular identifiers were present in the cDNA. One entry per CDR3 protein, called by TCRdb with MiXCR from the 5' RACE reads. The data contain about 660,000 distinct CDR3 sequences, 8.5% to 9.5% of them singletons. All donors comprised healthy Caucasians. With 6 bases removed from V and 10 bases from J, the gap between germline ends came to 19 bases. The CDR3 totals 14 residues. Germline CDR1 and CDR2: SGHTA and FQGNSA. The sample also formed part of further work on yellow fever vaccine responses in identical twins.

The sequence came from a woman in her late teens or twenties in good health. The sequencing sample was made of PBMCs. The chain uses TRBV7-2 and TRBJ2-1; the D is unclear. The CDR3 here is CASRPAHSPQEQFF. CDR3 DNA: TGTGCCAGCAGACCTGCTCACTCCCCTCAGGAGCAGTTCTTC. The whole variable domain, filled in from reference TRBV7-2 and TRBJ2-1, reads GAGVSQSPSNKVTEKGKDVELRCDPISGHTALYWYRQSLGQGLEFLIYFQGNSAPDKSGLPSDRFSAERTGGSVSTLTIQRTQQEDSAVYLCASRPAHSPQEQFFGPGTRLTVL.